This TCR beta chain was recovered during a study of vaccination effects on CD4 cells after COVID-19. Sequencing was performed with immunoSEQ multiplex PCR; in TCRdb, only in-frame clones are kept and a portion is missing. The sample yields around 25,000 clones, 69% seen once. As concerns this clone: Its antigen is as yet unknown.

After expansion with viral peptide pools in the ViraFEST assay, antigen-specific CD4+ T cells were sequenced. Cultured cells yielded isolated CD4+ T cells after 10 days. Convalescent patients had PCR-confirmed SARS-CoV-2 infection between March and December 2020. PBMC were cultured at fewer than 2.5 million per well with 9 to 10 IU/ml IL-2 and 10 ug/ml peptides. There are 18 residues in the CDR3. Trimming took 3 bases from V and 2 from J, leaving 22 bases between them. Germline V gives CDR1 LNHDA, CDR2 SQIVND (reference sequence). Source: CD4+ T cells from PBMCs cultured with SARS-CoV-2 spike peptides, taken before COVID-19 vaccination. The source of this sequence is a human donor who had a prior SARS-CoV-2 infection. The gene calls are TRBV19 and TRBJ1-1; D remains ambiguous. CDR3 sequence (DNA): TGTGCCAGTAGTATTTTGTCCGAATCGAGATATGCCAACACTGAAGCTTTCTTT. Translated: CASSILSESRYANTEAFF.